This TCR beta chain was sequenced for a study of T cells after yellow fever vaccination (dated by TCRdb to between 2018 and 2021). With regard to the full study: The SMART-Seq v4 Ultra Low Input RNA kit was used to prepare libraries from fractions with low cell numbers. The cohort comprised two healthy male donors, one aged 18 to 29 and one aged 30 to 40 years. To track T-cell clones before and after primary and booster YFV17D yellow fever vaccination, bulk TCR alpha and beta repertoires were sequenced longitudinally. Bulk PBMC replicates and cell subsets were isolated from blood drawn at multiple timepoints before and after both primary and secondary immunization. Study-wide conclusions, independent of this receptor: Because the study included only a couple of donors, the extent to which the findings can be generalized is limited. Because abundant contaminating clonotypes from the bulk population could be contained in FACS-sorted repertoires, computational filtering was required. Compared with the primary T-cell response, the secondary T-cell response was faster but weaker, reaching its peak on day 5 rather than on day 15. Most clones expanded after primary vaccination were re-detected after the booster (96% of CD4 and 80% to 90% of CD8), suggesting broad memory maintenance. A small fraction of clonotypes appeared in both the CD4 and CD8 compartments, likely as a result of convergent recombination.

Instrument used: Illumina NovaSeq 6000. TCR cDNA was synthesized by 5'RACE template switching, through which a universal primer site and unique molecular identifiers were introduced. Priming for cDNA synthesis came from both the TCR alpha and TCR beta constant segments. Two PCR steps were used to amplify libraries, with sample barcodes and sequencing adapters being added in the second step. Sequencing of libraries was performed on Illumina HiSeq 2500 (2x100 bp) or NovaSeq (2x150 bp). The authors processed their data as follows. MIGEC was used to demultiplex reads and collapse the reads into UMI consensus sequences, and MiXCR was used for V(D)J alignment. Vaccine-responding clonotypes were defined with edgeR using replicate PBMC samples, requiring FDR below 0.01 and a log2 fold change above 5 up to day 15. Bulk clonotypes were assigned CD4 or CD8 identity according to which sequenced CD4 or CD8 repertoire held them at higher abundance. TCRdb reprocessed the public reads (quality trimming at Q25 with fastp, clone calling with MiXCR) and kept in-frame beta chains. Each CDR3 protein appears once, grouped with its most common genes and DNA. TCRdb's processing, not the authors' own work, is the source of the V and J calls. This sample has about 320,000 distinct CDR3 sequences in its table, and roughly an eighth of those were observed once. The ten biggest clones cover around 3% of the sample.

The CDR3 starts with the cysteine, ends with the phenylalanine, and has 17 residues. The kept DNA is CDR3 alone, 51 bases in frame from the first base. Trimming takes 3 bases from V and 0 bases from J, and the germline ends sit 18 bases apart. In the germline V gene, CDR1 corresponds to SQVTM and CDR2 to ANQGSEA. Points on this clonotype: Its antigen is currently not known. Base qualities are not recorded, but no much larger clone differs from it by a single base.

In the paper's terms, the treatment or condition label means: live attenuated yellow fever vaccine strain. A standard Ficoll-Paque protocol was used to isolate PBMCs from peripheral blood. Dynabeads CD4 and CD8 positive selection kits were used to isolate the CD4 and CD8 T-cell fractions. TriZol was used to extract RNA from bulk PBMCs, CD4 and CD8 fractions, and dextramer-positive and dextramer-negative fractions. This receptor chain uses TRBV29-1 and TRBJ2-1; the D gene is possibly TRBD1 or TRBD2, with 7 bases matching each. The sequence came from a man aged 18 to 29 who received the YFV17D yellow fever vaccine. The sequencing used CD4+ T cells sorted from PBMCs, collected 15 days after the yellow fever booster vaccination. The CDR3 corresponds to CSVDPQGGGSSYNEQFF. The bases read TGCAGCGTTGACCCTCAGGGGGGGGGTTCCTCCTACAATGAGCAGTTCTTC.